These 16 T cell receptor beta chains share one sample of origin, sequenced in a study of T cells in Graves' hyperthyroidism and ophthalmopathy. From RNA transcripts, TCR beta CDR3 regions were amplified. The HTBI primer set served for first-round RT-PCR of the TCR CDR3. TCRdb re-called the multiplex PCR reads with MiXCR, one entry per CDR3 protein. The sample holds 250,000 to 300,000 distinct CDR3 sequences, approximately 15% seen once. The sample comprised blood. The source is a woman aged 55 to 70 with Graves' ophthalmopathy.

In the case of this clonotype: A much more abundant neighbour one base away suggests this may be a read error. The chain recombines TRBV5-1 with TRBJ1-5; D is undetermined. The V end was cut by 0 bases, the J end by 5 bases, with 6 bases between. The V gene's germline CDR1 is SGHRS and CDR2 YFSETQ. The CDR3 totals 13 residues. This chain's CDR3 is CASSLASDQPQHF. CDR3 sequence (DNA): TGCGCCAGCAGCTTGGCCTCCGATCAGCCCCAGCATTTT.

In its sample, this clonotype was seen a few times. The chain is built from TRBV27 and TRBJ2-7; a weak D match, TRBD2 (6 bases). CDR3 size: 15 residues. Germline lookup yields CDR1 MNHEY and CDR2 SMNVEV (reference sequence). V was pared by 0 bases and J by 7 bases, with 16 bases between. In nucleotides, the CDR3 is TGTGCCAGCAGTTTATCAGGGAGGCCCATGGGGGAGCAGTACTTC. Its translation: CASSLSGRPMGEQYF.

This clonotype occurred many times. This chain uses TRBV28 with TRBJ2-5, with D possibly being TRBD1 or TRBD2 (5 bases each). The CDR3 spans 19 residues. The V end lost 3 bases, the J end lost 1 base, and 24 bases lay between the germline ends. Germline CDR1 MDHEN, CDR2 SYDVKM. DNA for the CDR3: TGTGCCAGCAGTTTTCCCCCGTTGGGCAGGGAGAGGGTCCAAGAGACCCAGTACTTC. As protein: CASSFPPLGRERVQETQYF.

The J gene is TRBJ2-1, the V gene TRBV3-1; TRBD1 might be the D (6 bases). Germline V gene data show CDR1 as LGHDT and CDR2 as YNNKEL (reference sequence). This CDR3 comprises 15 residues. V was shortened by 0 bases and J by 4 bases, with 10 bases between the two germline ends. CDR3 region: CASSQEVGGYNEQFF. CDR3 in DNA: TGTGCCAGCAGCCAAGAGGTAGGGGGATACAATGAGCAGTTCTTC.

This clonotype occurred a few times. The genes are TRBV5-1 and TRBJ2-2; no firm D call. This CDR3 has 13 amino acids. V dropped 2 bases and J dropped 5 bases, with 7 bases sitting between them. Per the germline V gene, CDR1 is SGHRS and CDR2 is YFSETQ. The CDR3, as DNA: TGCGCCAGCAGCTTTGACGATACCGGGGAGCTGTTTTTT. It specifies CASSFDDTGELFF.

Ten or more counts support this clonotype. This chain joins TRBV11-3 and TRBJ2-5; the D is unclear. CDR3 length: 13 residues. V was shortened by 3 bases and J by 3 bases, with 8 bases between the two germline ends. Germline V gene data show CDR1 as SGHNT and CDR2 as YENEEA. CDR3 DNA: TGTGCCAGCAGCTTGAACTACAAAGAGACCCAGTACTTC. Translation: CASSLNYKETQYF.

This clonotype came up many times. J is TRBJ2-6 and V is TRBV12-3 or TRBV12-4; either TRBD1 or TRBD2 may fit D (6 bases each). Trimming took off 5 bases at V and 4 bases at J, with 9 bases between the two ends. The CDR3 totals 14 residues. This CDR3 is CASSRGEGANVLTF. CDR3 nucleotide sequence: TGTGCCAGCAGTAGGGGGGAGGGGGCCAACGTCCTGACTTTC.

In this sample, this clonotype turned up once. V is TRBV2 and J is TRBJ1-1; D gene unclear. Trimming removed 6 bases at V and 1 base at J, with 6 bases between. This CDR3 is built from 12 residues. Germline V gives CDR1 SNHLY, CDR2 FYNNEI. The CDR3 loop reads CASRVSNTEAFF. The CDR3 DNA reads TGTGCCAGCAGGGTCTCGAACACTGAAGCTTTCTTT. Together with reference TRBV2 and TRBJ1-1, the CDR3 gives the full variable domain: EPEVTQTPSHQVTQMGQEVILRCVPISNHLYFYWYRQILGQKVEFLVSFYNNEISEKSEIFDDQFSVERPDGSNFTLKIRSTKLEDSAMYFCASRVSNTEAFFGQGTRLTVV.

This clonotype was seen many times. The chain joins TRBV18 to TRBJ2-1, with TRBD2 matching over 8 bases. The CDR3 consists of 16 residues. The J segment lost 7 bases and the V segment lost 1 base, leaving 9 bases of the junction unmatched. The germline CDR1 and CDR2 sequences are KGHSH and LQKENI. The CDR3, as DNA: TGTGCCAGCTCACCACGAGGAGCGGGAGTCGGTAATGAGCAGTTCTTC. Translating gives CASSPRGAGVGNEQFF.

CDR3 in amino acids: CASSQEITLGGTYGYTF. The CDR3 coding sequence is TGTGCCAGCAGCCAAGAAATTACCCTGGGGGGAACCTATGGCTACACCTTC. This rearrangement joins TRBV4-2 to TRBJ1-2; D is perhaps TRBD1 (5 bases). The CDR3 has 17 amino acids. V was cut by 0 bases and J by 4 bases, with 18 bases left in between. Germline-derived CDR1 and CDR2 are LGHNA and YNFKEQ.

This clonotype was seen many times. The chain joins TRBV29-1 to TRBJ2-7; TRBD2 might be the D (6 bases). The CDR3 is 14 amino acids. V lost 3 bases and J 2 bases, leaving 14 bases between the germline ends. Germline values: CDR1 SQVTM, CDR2 ANQGSEA. In DNA form, the CDR3 reads TGCAGCGTTGAGGGAGAGACGGGGGCCTACGAGCAGTACTTC. Amino acid sequence: CSVEGETGAYEQYF.

This clonotype has at least ten counts. This sequence joins TRBV5-1 and TRBJ2-7; 7 bases fit TRBD2. Germline V gene data show CDR1 as SGHRS and CDR2 as YFSETQ. The CDR3 consists of 14 residues. The V and J ends lost 4 bases and 6 bases, in that order; junction bases with no gene match: 10. The CDR3: CASSPSSGLSEQYF. The CDR3 bases are TGCGCCAGCAGCCCGTCCTCGGGACTAAGCGAGCAGTACTTC.

As to this clonotype: At one end, the junction sequence differs from germline, possibly due to a read error. The chain has TRBV11-3 and TRBJ1-5; no definite D call. CDR1 is SGHNT, CDR2 YENEEA, per germline. This CDR3 comprises 17 residues. CDR3 bases: TGCGCCAGCAGCCAAGATAGGGTATTAGTTGGGAATCAGCCCCAGCATTTT. This sequence encodes CASSQDRVLVGNQPQHF.

V is TRBV7-2 and J is TRBJ1-4; 8 positions agree with TRBD1. CDR3 length equals 13 residues. The germline CDR1 and CDR2 sequences are SGHTA and FQGNSA. The trim removed 5 bases at V and 7 bases at J, leaving 3 bases unmatched. The CDR3 coding sequence is TGTGCCAGCAGCCCGGGGACAGGTGAAAAACTGTTTTTT. Translated, it gives CASSPGTGEKLFF.

This clonotype was detected a few times. The gene calls are TRBV7-2 and TRBJ2-1; possibly TRBD1 for D (6 bases). The CDR3 length is 12 residues. Trimming pared 8 bases from V and 14 bases from J, leaving 19 bases between. The germline CDR1 and CDR2 sequences are SGHTA and FQGNSA. The CDR3 is CASSSRDIQEFF. The CDR3 coding sequence is TGTGCCAGCTCGTCCAGGGACATTCAGGAGTTCTTC.

The chain joins TRBV9 to TRBJ1-5, with D unclear. CDR1 SGDLS and CDR2 YYNGEE come from the germline V gene. There are 14 residues in the CDR3. V was clipped by 0 bases and J by 4 bases, with 8 bases between them. In DNA form, the CDR3 reads TGTGCCAGCAGCGTAGGGTCGTTAAATCAGCCCCAGCATTTT. Translation gives CASSVGSLNQPQHF.